This T cell receptor beta chain was identified during a study of OX40 agonist ivuxolimab in advanced cancers. Study as a whole: Patients in the trial were receiving intravenous ivuxolimab every 2 weeks, at doses of 0.01 to 10 mg/kg. Those enrolled were less than 85% male, with a mean age of around 57 years and ages from 23 to 79. General study results and limits: Partial responders treated at 0.1-3.0 mg/kg exhibited clonal expansion among the lowest measured.

Regarding this clone: No antigen is known for it.

The method was immunoSEQ multiplex PCR; TCRdb's version includes in-frame clones alone and lacks a portion of them. The sample has under 140,000 clones, approximately 89% seen once. The TCR originated in an adult with an advanced solid tumor such as melanoma, head and neck, liver or kidney cancer. The sample here was CD4+ or CD8+ T cells sorted from blood, taken in a trial of the OX40 agonist ivuxolimab.

This CDR3 is CASSFRTGTQSALHF. The CDR3 region has the DNA TGTGCCAGCAGCTTTAGGACCGGGACCCAATCAGCCCTCCACTTT. This chain links TRBV5-4 with TRBJ1-6; a possible D gene is TRBD1 (5 bases). V dropped 2 bases and J dropped 14 bases, with 20 bases sitting between them. The germline V gene has CDR1 SGHNT and CDR2 YYREEE (reference sequence). The CDR3 has 15 amino acids.